The clone carrying this T cell receptor (beta chain) turned up a few times. These data originate in a study of T cell changes during pregnancy in multiple sclerosis. V lost 6 bases and J 3 bases, leaving 12 bases between the germline ends. The CDR3 contains 14 residues. From germline, CDR1 is LNHDA and CDR2 SQIVND (reference sequence). The protocol was immunoSEQ multiplex PCR, while the TCRdb copy is restricted to in-frame clones and leaves out a portion. The sample has fewer than 110,000 clones, 92% seen once; the top ten hold 0.78%. Specimen: peripheral blood, collected in the third trimester of pregnancy. The receptor was isolated from a female donor in good health, enrolled as a control in a pregnancy study. V gene TRBV19 combines with J gene TRBJ1-3; D perhaps matches TRBD1 (6 bases). In DNA, the CDR3 is TGTGCCAGTAGCGATAGAGGGGGTGGAAACACCATATATTTT. Its translation is CASSDRGGGNTIYF.